Listed here are 10 T cell receptor beta chains from one sample, sequenced in a study of CD8 T cells in Susac syndrome. RNA totalling roughly 0.5 to 1 ug underwent reverse transcription with random hexamers. TCRdb reanalysed the immunoSEQ multiplex PCR reads using MiXCR and keeps one entry per CDR3 protein. Found here are tens of thousands of distinct CDR3 sequences, 85% to 95% of them singletons; the top ten hold 0.35% to 0.5%. The sample taken for sequencing was CD8+ T cells from PBMCs. These receptors were collected from a human donor with multiple sclerosis.

The V and J genes are TRBV15 and TRBJ2-3; no reliable D call. The germline V and J ends were trimmed by 0 bases and 1 base, with 8 bases remaining between them. Looked up from germline, CDR1 is LNHNV and CDR2 is YYDKDF (reference sequence). The CDR3 runs 15 residues. The CDR3 nucleotides read TGTGCCACCAGCAGAGATCGGTTCGGCACAGATACGCAGTATTTT. Translating gives CATSRDRFGTDTQYF. The full variable domain, completed using reference TRBV15 and TRBJ2-3, is DAMVIQNPRYQVTQFGKPVTLSCSQTLNHNVMYWYQQKSSQAPKLLFHYYDKDFNNEADTPDNFQSRRPNTSFCFLDIRSPGLGDTAMYLCATSRDRFGTDTQYFGPGTRLTVL.

The rearrangement joins TRBV7-2 to TRBJ2-5; 7 nucleotides line up with TRBD2. From germline, CDR1 is SGHTA and CDR2 FQGNSA. The CDR3 is made up of 14 amino acids. J was trimmed by 4 bases and V by 4 bases; bases with no gene match: 6. In nucleotides, the CDR3 is TGTGCCAGCAGCTCGCTAGCGGCCCTAGAGACCCAGTACTTC. This codes for CASSSLAALETQYF.

The CDR3 DNA reads TGTGCCAGCGGGGCTGGGGCCAACGTCCTGACTTTC. Protein product: CASGAGANVLTF. This chain joins TRBV12-3 or TRBV12-4 and TRBJ2-6, with D unresolved. The CDR3 runs to 12 residues. The V end lost 8 bases, the J end lost 2 bases, and 4 bases lay between the germline ends.

The chain couples TRBV7-9 to TRBJ1-2; TRBD1 is a possible D gene (6 bases). Trimming shortened V by 5 bases and J by 5 bases, and 18 bases separated the two germline ends. Germline V gives CDR1 SEHNR, CDR2 FQNEAQ (reference sequence). This CDR3 comprises 15 residues. The CDR3 here is CASSVGGTPPYGYTF. The CDR3 DNA sequence: TGTGCCAGCAGCGTAGGTGGGACACCCCCTTATGGCTACACCTTC.

V and J are TRBV13 and TRBJ2-5, with 7 bases that match TRBD1. This CDR3 comprises 17 residues. Per germline, CDR1 PRHDT and CDR2 FYEKMQ (reference sequence). J was trimmed by 9 bases and V by 0 bases; bases with no gene match: 16. CDR3 protein: CASSLGPFTGANRPQYF. In DNA form, the CDR3 reads TGTGCCAGCAGCTTAGGGCCCTTCACAGGGGCTAACCGACCCCAGTACTTC.

J is TRBJ1-2 and V is TRBV30; TRBD1 is a possible D gene (5 bases). This CDR3 contains 11 residues. The germline V and J ends were trimmed by 7 bases and 5 bases, with 11 bases remaining between them. Germline CDR1 and CDR2: GTSNPN and SVGIG (reference sequence). The CDR3 loop is CASPGPYGYTF. DNA for the CDR3: TGTGCCTCTCCGGGGCCTTATGGCTACACCTTC.

V and J are TRBV29-1 and TRBJ1-3; weak D call: TRBD1 (5 bases). V was clipped by 6 bases and J by 0 bases, with 15 bases between them. The CDR3 runs 15 residues. Germline loops: CDR1 SQVTM, CDR2 ANQGSEA. The CDR3 nucleotides are TGCAGCGTGCTGGGACGGGGGAGCTCTGGAAACACCATATATTTT. Its protein product is CSVLGRGSSGNTIYF.

The rearrangement links TRBV4-1 to TRBJ1-5, with unresolved D. This CDR3 has 17 amino acids. The V and J ends lost 1 base and 1 base respectively, with 14 bases between them. Germline V gives CDR1 MGHRA, CDR2 YSYEKL. The CDR3 sequence: CASSQGVEGGSNQPQHF. The CDR3 bases are TGCGCCAGCAGCCAAGGGGTAGAAGGTGGGAGCAATCAGCCCCAGCATTTT.

The chain employs TRBV5-1 and TRBJ2-1, with 10 positions matching TRBD2. The CDR3 has 19 amino acids. Germline V gene data show CDR1 as SGHRS and CDR2 as YFSETQ. With V trimmed by 2 bases and J by 0 bases, 11 bases remained unmatched. Here the CDR3 reads CASSFLLAGGLSSYNEQFF. In DNA form, the CDR3 reads TGCGCCAGCAGCTTTCTGTTAGCGGGGGGCCTTAGCTCCTACAATGAGCAGTTCTTC.

The chain uses TRBV5-6 and TRBJ2-1, with D perhaps assigned TRBD1 or TRBD2 (5 bases each). CDR1 is SGHDT, CDR2 YYEEEE, per germline. V gave up 0 bases and J gave up 4 bases, with 11 bases separating them. The CDR3 totals 15 residues. As DNA, the CDR3 is TGTGCCAGCAGCTTGGGGGGGACCCATTACAATGAGCAGTTCTTC. Its translation is CASSLGGTHYNEQFF.